This T cell receptor (beta chain) was captured in a study of beta chain features in type 1 diabetes. Study context: Patient and healthy donor groups were alike in age, gender and cell yields.

Comment on this clone: Its antigen remains unidentified.

Sequenced material consisted of expressed TCRB transcripts (all of the isolated RNA was reverse transcribed). Libraries were prepared by immunoSEQ multiplex PCR; TCRdb keeps only in-frame clonotypes and omits some of them. Here the sample spans around 600,000 clones, roughly 12% being singletons. The trim removed 3 bases at V and 4 bases at J, leaving 5 bases unmatched. This CDR3 has 15 amino acids. Germline V gives CDR1 SEHNR, CDR2 FQNEAQ (reference sequence). Study-wide findings and caveats: In type 1 diabetes patients, VDJ junctions had fewer insertions; deletions at these junctions were more frequent. Patients with Type 1 diabetes showed moderately but significantly shorter TCRB CDR3s in all four CD4+ subsets. Compared with healthy donors, patients appeared to share more similar naive, central memory and regulatory TCRB repertoires.

The TCR comes from a man aged 25-45 years with type 1 diabetes. This chain uses TRBV7-9 with TRBJ2-7; 11 positions agree with TRBD1. Sequencing used naive CD4+ T cells from blood. Here the CDR3 reads CASSLSRDRGYEQYF. In nucleotides, the CDR3 is TGTGCCAGCAGCTTGTCCCGGGACAGGGGGTACGAGCAGTACTTC.